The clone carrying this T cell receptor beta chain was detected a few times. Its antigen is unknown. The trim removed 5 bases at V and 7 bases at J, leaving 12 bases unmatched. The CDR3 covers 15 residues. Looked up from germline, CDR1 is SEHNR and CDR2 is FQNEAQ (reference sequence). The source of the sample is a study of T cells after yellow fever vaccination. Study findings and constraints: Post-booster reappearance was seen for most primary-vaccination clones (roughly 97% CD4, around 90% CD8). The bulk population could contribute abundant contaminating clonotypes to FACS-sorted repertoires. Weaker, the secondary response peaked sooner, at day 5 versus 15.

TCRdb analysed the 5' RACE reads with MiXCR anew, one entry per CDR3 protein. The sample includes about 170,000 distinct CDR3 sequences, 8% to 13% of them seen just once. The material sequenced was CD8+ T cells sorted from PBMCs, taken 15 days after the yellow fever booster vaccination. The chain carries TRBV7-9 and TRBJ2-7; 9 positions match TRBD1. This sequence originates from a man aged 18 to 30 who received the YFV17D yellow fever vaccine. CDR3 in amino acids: CASSPQTGGLGEQYF. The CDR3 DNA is TGTGCCAGCAGCCCCCAGACAGGGGGTTTGGGAGAGCAGTACTTC.